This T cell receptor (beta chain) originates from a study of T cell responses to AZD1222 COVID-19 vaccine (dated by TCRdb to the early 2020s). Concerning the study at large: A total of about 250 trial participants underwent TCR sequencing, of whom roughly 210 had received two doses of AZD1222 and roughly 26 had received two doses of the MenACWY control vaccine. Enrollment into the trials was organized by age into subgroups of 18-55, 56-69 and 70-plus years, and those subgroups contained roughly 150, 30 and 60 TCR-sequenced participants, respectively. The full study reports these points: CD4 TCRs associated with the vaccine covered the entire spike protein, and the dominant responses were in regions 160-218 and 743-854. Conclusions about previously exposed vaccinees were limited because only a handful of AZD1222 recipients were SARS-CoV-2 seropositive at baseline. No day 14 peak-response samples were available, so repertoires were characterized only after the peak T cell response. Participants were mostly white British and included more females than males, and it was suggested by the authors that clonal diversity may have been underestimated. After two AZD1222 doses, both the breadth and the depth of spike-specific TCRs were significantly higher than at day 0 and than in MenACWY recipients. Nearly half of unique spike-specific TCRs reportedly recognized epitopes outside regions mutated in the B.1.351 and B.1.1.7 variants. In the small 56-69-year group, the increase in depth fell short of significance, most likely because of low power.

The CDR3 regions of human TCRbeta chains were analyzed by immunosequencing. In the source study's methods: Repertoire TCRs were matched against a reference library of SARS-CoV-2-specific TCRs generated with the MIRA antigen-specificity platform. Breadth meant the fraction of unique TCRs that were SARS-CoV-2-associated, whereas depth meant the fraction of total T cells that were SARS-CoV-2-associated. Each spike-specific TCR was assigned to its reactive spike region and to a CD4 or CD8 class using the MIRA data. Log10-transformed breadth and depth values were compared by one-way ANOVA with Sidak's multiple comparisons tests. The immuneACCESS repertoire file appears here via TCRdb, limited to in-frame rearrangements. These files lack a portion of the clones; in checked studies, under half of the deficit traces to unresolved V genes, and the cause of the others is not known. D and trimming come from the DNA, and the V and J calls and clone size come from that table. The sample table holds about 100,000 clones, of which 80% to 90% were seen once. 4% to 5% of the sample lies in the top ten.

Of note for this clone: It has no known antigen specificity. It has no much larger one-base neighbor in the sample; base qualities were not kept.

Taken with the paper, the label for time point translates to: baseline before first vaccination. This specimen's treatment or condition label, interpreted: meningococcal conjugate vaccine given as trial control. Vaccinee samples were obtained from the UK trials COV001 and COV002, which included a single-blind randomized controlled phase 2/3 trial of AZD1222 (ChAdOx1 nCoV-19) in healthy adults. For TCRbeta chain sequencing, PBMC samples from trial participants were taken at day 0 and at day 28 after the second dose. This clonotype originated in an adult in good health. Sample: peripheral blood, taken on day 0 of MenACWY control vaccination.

In nucleotides, the sequence is TGCAGCGTTGATAGGGTTTACAATGAGCAGTTCTTC. Its protein is CSVDRVYNEQFF. The chain couples TRBV29-1 to TRBJ2-1; the D gene assignment is ambiguous. According to the germline V gene, CDR1 reads SQVTM and CDR2 reads ANQGSEA. V is pared back by 3 bases and J by 4 bases, with 7 bases lying between the germline termini. Including cysteine and phenylalanine, the CDR3 has 12 amino acids. The CDR3 DNA has 36 bases and is translated from base 1.